Listed here are 31 T cell receptor beta chains from one sample, sequenced in a study of T cells in tuberculosis. Assay used: immunoSEQ multiplex PCR; TCRdb lists only in-frame clones, some missing. The repertoire has some 41,000 clones, approximately 94% of them found once; the top ten carry about 2%. Material: PBMCs. The receptors were sampled from a donor under 30 with latent tuberculosis or without tuberculosis infection. Some clones in this sample may be carry-over from other donors' samples.

V usage is TRBV7-9 and J usage is TRBJ1-5; no clear D gene. Germline CDR1 reads SEHNR; CDR2 reads FQNEAQ (reference sequence). CDR3 length: 14 residues. V dropped 1 base and J dropped 0 bases, with 4 bases sitting between them. The chain's CDR3 is CASSLGNSNQPQHF. The CDR3 coding sequence is TGTGCCAGCAGCTTAGGTAATAGCAATCAGCCCCAGCATTTT.

The chain employs TRBV18 and TRBJ2-3; D is undetermined. In germline, CDR1 is KGHSH, CDR2 LQKENI. V was clipped by 2 bases and J by 4 bases, with 13 bases between them. This CDR3 is 15 amino acids long. This chain's CDR3 is CASSPTTIAADTQYF. The CDR3 nucleotides are TGTGCCAGCTCACCAACAACAATAGCAGCAGATACGCAGTATTTT.

The V gene is TRBV5-6, the J gene TRBJ1-3, with a weak D call TRBD1 (6 bases). Trimming left V 3 bases short and J 0 bases short, with 13 bases between. This CDR3 region has 16 residues. The V gene's germline CDR1 is SGHDT and CDR2 YYEEEE. The CDR3 sequence is CASSSLQGFSGNTIYF. In DNA form, the CDR3 reads TGTGCCAGCAGCTCGTTACAGGGCTTCTCTGGAAACACCATATATTTT.

The chain combines TRBV10-3 with TRBJ1-3, with D possibly matching TRBD1 (5 bases). Germline V gene lookup returns CDR1 ENHRY and CDR2 SYGVKD. This CDR3 has 16 residues. The ends were cut back, 5 bases at V and 0 bases at J, with 14 bases in the middle. CDR3 sequence (DNA): TGTGCCATCAGTTTCCCCCCGACAGACTCTGGAAACACCATATATTTT. This encodes CAISFPPTDSGNTIYF.

This clone was detected a few times. The V call is TRBV19, the J call TRBJ2-1; D possibly corresponds to TRBD1 (6 bases). Between the trimmed V and J ends, which lost 6 bases and 7 bases, there was a span of 10 bases. This CDR3 spans 12 amino acids. Germline assignment: CDR1 LNHDA and CDR2 SQIVND (reference sequence). The CDR3 bases are TGTGCCAGTAGCAGGGGTAGGAATGAGCAGTTCTTC. This codes for CASSRGRNEQFF.

This clone was counted once. The chain uses TRBV4-3 and TRBJ2-7, with D possibly matching TRBD1 (6 bases). The CDR3 totals 15 residues. V was pared by 0 bases and J by 3 bases, with 12 bases between. From germline, CDR1 is LGHNA and CDR2 YSLEER. CDR3 protein: CASSQDGTLFYEQYF. The CDR3 DNA sequence: TGCGCCAGCAGCCAAGATGGGACATTGTTCTACGAGCAGTACTTC.

The J gene is TRBJ2-7, the V gene TRBV9, with D perhaps TRBD1 (5 bases). The CDR3 runs 16 residues. Trimming pared 0 bases from V and 0 bases from J, leaving 13 bases between. Germline V CDR1 and CDR2: SGDLS, YYNGEE. Here the CDR3 reads CASSVEPTAVSYEQYF. The DNA of the CDR3 is TGTGCCAGCAGCGTAGAGCCGACAGCTGTCTCCTACGAGCAGTACTTC.

The chain employs TRBV4-3 and TRBJ2-5; D gene unclear. V was cut by 0 bases and J by 1 base, with 9 bases left in between. The CDR3 extends over 15 amino acids. Germline values: CDR1 LGHNA, CDR2 YSLEER. The CDR3 DNA sequence: TGCGCCAGCAGCCAAGACCCACATCGCCAAGAGACCCAGTACTTC. Translated: CASSQDPHRQETQYF.

V gene TRBV4-1 combines with J gene TRBJ2-1, with a tentative D call TRBD2 (6 bases). With 1 base removed from V and 7 bases from J, the gap between germline ends came to 14 bases. The CDR3 is 15 residues long. Germline lookup yields CDR1 MGHRA and CDR2 YSYEKL. The CDR3 loop reads CASSQVLREVNEQFF. Here the CDR3 DNA reads TGCGCCAGCAGCCAAGTGTTGAGGGAGGTAAATGAGCAGTTCTTC.

The chain carries TRBV25-1 and TRBJ2-1; TRBD2 agrees at 8 bases. CDR1 is MGHDK, CDR2 SYGVNS, per germline. The ends lost 3 bases at V and 15 bases at J; junction bases unmatched: 7. The CDR3 spans 12 residues. As DNA, the CDR3 is TGTGCCAGCAGTGAGGGGACTAGGTATACGTTCTTC. Its translation is CASSEGTRYTFF.

This clone has a single count. V usage is TRBV18 and J usage is TRBJ2-1; possibly TRBD2 for D (7 bases). Trimming took 0 bases from V and 5 from J, leaving 14 bases between them. The germline V gene encodes CDR1 KGHSH and CDR2 LQKENI. This CDR3 contains 16 residues. DNA of the CDR3: TGTGCCAGCTCACCACCGCACGGGGGGCTGAACAATGAGCAGTTCTTC. Residues: CASSPPHGGLNNEQFF.

This clone was seen only once. The V call is TRBV18, the J call TRBJ2-7; 8 bases are shared with TRBD1. Germline CDR1 and CDR2: KGHSH and LQKENI. This CDR3 has 15 residues. After removal of 6 bases from V and 5 bases from J, the junction contained 12 bases not matched to a gene. In nucleotides, the CDR3 is TGTGCCAGCTCGAACCAGGGGGCGTGGATGAACGAGCAGTACTTC. Encoded protein: CASSNQGAWMNEQYF.

The chain couples TRBV18 to TRBJ2-1; 8 nucleotides agree with TRBD1. The length of the CDR3 is 17 residues. V shed 3 bases and J 10 bases; nucleotides not matched to a gene: 17. Per the germline V gene, CDR1 is KGHSH and CDR2 is LQKENI. Here the CDR3 DNA reads TGTGCCAGCTCACCCTCACCTCGGGACATCGGACAGGGAGAGCAGTTCTTC. Translating it yields CASSPSPRDIGQGEQFF.

The V gene is TRBV20-1, the J gene TRBJ2-7; D unclear. Germline V gene sequence: CDR1 DFQATT, CDR2 SNEGSKA (reference sequence). Trimming pared 2 bases from V and 3 bases from J, leaving 2 bases between. The CDR3 runs 10 residues. The CDR3 loop is CSARRYEQYF. CDR3 nucleotides: TGCAGTGCTAGACGCTACGAGCAGTACTTC.

The CDR3 nucleotides are TGTGCCAGCAGTCGTCCGGGACACAACACCGGGGAGCTGTTTTTT. Its translation is CASSRPGHNTGELFF. The chain is built from TRBV2 and TRBJ2-2; possibly TRBD1 for D (6 bases). Trimming left V 5 bases short and J 2 bases short, with 12 bases between. Germline V gene data show CDR1 as SNHLY and CDR2 as FYNNEI. This CDR3 region has 15 residues.

This chain joins TRBV19 and TRBJ2-7; 7 positions agree with TRBD1. The CDR3 is made up of 14 amino acids. J gave up 3 bases and V 7 bases, and 9 bases lay outside the gene matches. CDR1 and CDR2 (germline): LNHDA, SQIVND (reference sequence). CDR3 sequence reads: CASTPRDSLYEQYF. The CDR3 region has the DNA TGTGCCAGTACACCCCGGGACAGCCTCTACGAGCAGTACTTC.

The rearrangement links TRBV9 to TRBJ1-2; 9 positions agree with TRBD1. CDR1 and CDR2 (germline): SGDLS, YYNGEE. V gave up 7 bases and J gave up 2 bases; unmatched junction bases: 15. The CDR3 sequence is 17 residues long. The CDR3 here is CASAAFYGTGPNYGYTF. The CDR3 DNA follows: TGTGCCAGCGCAGCCTTTTACGGGACAGGGCCCAACTATGGCTACACCTTC.

The chain carries TRBV19 and TRBJ2-2; 9 bases are shared with TRBD2. The CDR3 loop spans 19 amino acids. CDR1 LNHDA and CDR2 SQIVND come from the germline V gene (reference sequence). V trimming: 2 bases; J trimming: 0 bases; junction bases outside the gene matches: 10. The DNA for the CDR3 is TGTGCCAGTAGTATATGGGCGGGAGGGCCAATTTCGAACACCGGGGAGCTGTTTTTT. This sequence encodes CASSIWAGGPISNTGELFF.

J is TRBJ2-7 and V is TRBV4-3; TRBD2 matches 12 bases. V gave up 4 bases and J gave up 5 bases; unmatched junction bases: 15. The germline CDR1 and CDR2 sequences are LGHNA and YSLEER. This CDR3 is 18 amino acids long. The CDR3 bases are TGCGCCAGCAGCCGTGCCTGGGCTAGCGGGAGGGTGGAAGACGAGCAGTACTTC. The encoded protein is CASSRAWASGRVEDEQYF.

This clone occurred once. The genes are TRBV18 and TRBJ2-7; tentatively, D is TRBD2 (6 bases). Trimming left V 3 bases short and J 5 bases short, with 17 bases between. The length of the CDR3 is 15 residues. Per the germline V gene, CDR1 is KGHSH and CDR2 is LQKENI. In nucleotides, the CDR3 is TGTGCCAGCTCACCCACCGAATGGCGGGGCAACGAGCAGTACTTC. This gives the protein CASSPTEWRGNEQYF. Based on the CDR3 plus reference TRBV18 and TRBJ2-7, the full variable domain is NAGVMQNPRHLVRRRGQEARLRCSPMKGHSHVYWYRQLPEEGLKFMVYLQKENIIDESGMPKERFSAEFPKEGPSILRIQQVVRGDSAAYFCASSPTEWRGNEQYFGPGTRLTVT.

This sequence joins TRBV28 and TRBJ1-5; 8 bases map to TRBD1. The CDR3 totals 14 residues. Germline V CDR1 and CDR2: MDHEN, SYDVKM. The ends lost 8 bases at V and 5 bases at J; junction bases unmatched: 8. CDR3 nucleotides: TGTGCCAGCTCAGTAACAGGGGGACATCAGCCCCAGCATTTT. This translates into CASSVTGGHQPQHF.

The table lists this clone with a count of one. This sample includes further DNA sequences coding for the same CDR3. The chain is built from TRBV18 and TRBJ2-5; tentative D call: TRBD2 (5 bases). Germline assignment: CDR1 KGHSH and CDR2 LQKENI. The CDR3 runs 13 residues. The germline V and J ends were trimmed by 3 bases and 5 bases, with 10 bases remaining between them. CDR3 coding DNA: TGTGCCAGCTCACCGCTAGGCGGGGAGACCCAGTACTTC. It encodes CASSPLGGETQYF.

V and J are TRBV30 and TRBJ1-5, with a tentative D call TRBD1 (5 bases). The CDR3 contains 15 residues. The V gene's germline CDR1 is GTSNPN and CDR2 SVGIG (reference sequence). V dropped 0 bases and J dropped 2 bases, with 11 bases sitting between them. CDR3 bases: TGTGCCTGGAGTGTACGGGGGAGCGGCAATCAGCCCCAGCATTTT. Its translation is CAWSVRGSGNQPQHF.

This rearrangement joins TRBV15 to TRBJ1-2, with a possible D match to TRBD1 (5 bases). CDR1 LNHNV and CDR2 YYDKDF come from the germline V gene (reference sequence). Trimming left V 4 bases short and J 5 bases short, with 11 bases between. CDR3 length equals 13 residues. The CDR3 DNA follows: TGTGCCACCAGCAACGGGGGTGCTTATGGCTACACCTTC. As protein: CATSNGGAYGYTF.

This rearrangement joins TRBV5-1 to TRBJ2-3, with TRBD2 matching over 13 bases. This CDR3 is 18 amino acids long. J lost 5 bases, V lost 3 bases, and 12 bases had no gene match. Germline V gives CDR1 SGHRS, CDR2 YFSETQ. The CDR3 loop reads CASSSPRTSGRAKDTQYF. DNA of the CDR3: TGCGCCAGCAGCTCACCCCGTACTAGCGGGAGGGCCAAAGATACGCAGTATTTT.

The rearrangement links TRBV9 to TRBJ1-1; 9 nucleotides agree with TRBD1. V lost 0 bases to trimming and J lost 3 bases; unmatched junction nucleotides: 6. From germline, CDR1 is SGDLS and CDR2 YYNGEE. The CDR3 runs to 16 residues. CDR3 in amino acids: CASSVAGTGWDTEAFF. CDR3 bases: TGTGCCAGCAGCGTAGCCGGGACAGGGTGGGACACTGAAGCTTTCTTT.

The CDR3 loop reads CASSLGRGRDEQFF. CDR3 nucleotide sequence: TGTGCCAGCAGCTTGGGACGCGGGAGGGATGAGCAGTTCTTC. The chain combines TRBV5-8 with TRBJ2-1; the match to TRBD2 covers 9 bases. Trimming took 0 bases from V and 8 from J; bases not matched to a gene: 3. Germline CDR1 reads SGHTS; CDR2 reads YDEGEE. This CDR3 region has 14 residues.

The rearrangement uses TRBV7-9 and TRBJ1-1; D may be TRBD1 (6 bases). This CDR3 is 14 amino acids long. Germline CDR1 is SEHNR and CDR2 is FQNEAQ (reference sequence). Trimming pared 1 base from V and 4 bases from J, leaving 10 bases between. As DNA, the CDR3 is TGTGCCAGCAGCTTAGAGACAGGTCCCACTGAAGCTTTCTTT. Its protein is CASSLETGPTEAFF.

The genes are TRBV7-8 and TRBJ2-3, with D perhaps TRBD2 (5 bases). The CDR3 has 17 residues. The V end lost 1 base, the J end lost 0 bases, and 14 bases lay between the germline ends. From germline, CDR1 is SGHVS and CDR2 FQNEAQ. The CDR3 DNA is TGTGCCAGCAGCTTAGTGGGTCGAGGGTCTAGCACAGATACGCAGTATTTT. Amino acids: CASSLVGRGSSTDTQYF.

This chain uses TRBV4-3 with TRBJ1-4; 10 positions match TRBD1. Germline CDR1 and CDR2: LGHNA and YSLEER. The trim removed 2 bases at V and 8 bases at J, leaving 5 bases unmatched. This CDR3 is 15 amino acids long. The CDR3: CASSQPGQGWEKLFF. The CDR3, as DNA: TGCGCCAGCAGCCAACCGGGACAGGGGTGGGAAAAACTGTTTTTT.

The V call is TRBV5-4, the J call TRBJ2-7; 9 nucleotides match TRBD1. The V gene's germline CDR1 is SGHNT and CDR2 YYREEE (reference sequence). V gave up 2 bases and J gave up 2 bases; unmatched junction bases: 8. This CDR3 is 16 amino acids long. CDR3 residues: CASSFAGTGIPYEQYF. CDR3 coding DNA: TGTGCCAGCAGCTTCGCCGGGACAGGGATACCCTACGAGCAGTACTTC.